These 12 T cell receptor beta chains originate from one sample sequenced in a study of CD8+CD57+ T cells in acquired aplastic anemia. Profiling of TCR beta VDJ combinations and CDR3 sequences used genomic DNA as template. Via MiXCR, TCRdb re-called the reads, giving one row per CDR3 protein. The table includes a few hundred thousand distinct CDR3 sequences, 45% to 70% detected once. Sequences were obtained from sorted CD4+, CD8+, or CD8+CD57+ T cells (not recorded which) from PBMCs. The receptors derive from a human donor with severe aplastic anemia or a healthy control (not recorded which).

This clonotype was observed many times. V is TRBV29-1 and J is TRBJ1-1; 9 nucleotides agree with TRBD1. Germline CDR1 SQVTM, CDR2 ANQGSEA. The CDR3 spans 14 residues. The V segment lost 6 bases and the J segment 3 bases; nucleotides outside the gene matches: 8. CDR3 sequence: CSVRLQGAYTEAFF. CDR3 nucleotides: TGCAGCGTACGTCTACAGGGGGCTTACACTGAAGCTTTCTTT.

This clonotype was counted a few times. This chain links TRBV20-1 with TRBJ2-5, with TRBD1 matching over 8 bases. The CDR3 loop spans 15 amino acids. J lost 3 bases, V lost 1 base, and 7 bases had no gene match. Germline CDR1 DFQATT, CDR2 SNEGSKA (reference sequence). As DNA, the CDR3 is TGCAGTGCTAGAGTGCGGAACAGGGGGAAAGAGACCCAGTACTTC. Translated: CSARVRNRGKETQYF.

The chain recombines TRBV7-3 with TRBJ1-6, with TRBD1 matching 8 bases. Germline CDR1 and CDR2: SGHTA and FQGTGA. The CDR3 is 14 amino acids. Trimming cost V 4 bases and J 7 bases; bases outside gene matches: 3. CDR3 DNA: TGTGCCAGCAGCTCGGGACAGGTGAATTCACCCCTCCACTTT. It is translated as CASSSGQVNSPLHF. The full variable domain, in which reference TRBV7-3 and TRBJ1-6 provide the parts outside the CDR3, is GAGVSQTPSNKVTEKGKYVELRCDPISGHTALYWYRQSLGQGPEFLIYFQGTGAADDSGLPNDRFFAVRPEGSVSTLKIQRTERGDSAVYLCASSSGQVNSPLHFGNGTRLTVT.

The chain carries TRBV24-1 and TRBJ2-2; 9 nucleotides align to TRBD2. The germline V gene encodes CDR1 KGHDR and CDR2 SFDVKD. Trimming took 10 bases from V and 5 from J; bases not matched to a gene: 19. The CDR3 runs to 18 residues. CDR3 DNA sequence: TGTGCCACGGAAATCCTGGGGAATAGCGGGAGCGGGACCGGGGAGCTGTTTTTT. It encodes CATEILGNSGSGTGELFF.

Only a few counts were recorded for this clonotype. The V call is TRBV24-1, the J call TRBJ2-7; 9 bases align to TRBD1. The CDR3 sequence is 14 residues long. The ends lost 9 bases at V and 6 bases at J; junction bases unmatched: 11. Germline V gives CDR1 KGHDR, CDR2 SFDVKD. As DNA, the CDR3 is TGTGCCACCTCCCGGGACAGGGCAAATTCCGAGCAGTACTTC. Translated: CATSRDRANSEQYF.

The rearrangement uses TRBV7-8 and TRBJ1-2, with D perhaps TRBD1 (6 bases). The CDR3 spans 15 residues. Germline lookup yields CDR1 SGHVS and CDR2 FQNEAQ. Trimming took off 1 base at V and 4 bases at J, with 13 bases between the two ends. The CDR3 bases are TGTGCCAGCAGCTTAGTAGGGGGAGGGTCCTATGGCTACACCTTC. It specifies CASSLVGGGSYGYTF.

This clonotype was detected once. The chain has TRBV28 and TRBJ1-1; D is undetermined. Trimming pared 7 bases from V and 3 bases from J, leaving 3 bases between. CDR3 size: 10 residues. CDR1 and CDR2 (germline): MDHEN, SYDVKM. The CDR3 nucleotides are TGTGCCAGCATGTACACTGAAGCTTTCTTT. This gives the protein CASMYTEAFF.

This clonotype was observed a handful of times. The chain uses TRBV7-3 and TRBJ2-3; TRBD1 aligns across 7 bases. In germline, CDR1 is SGHTA, CDR2 FQGTGA. The CDR3 loop spans 15 amino acids. Germline trimming cut 1 base from V and 0 bases from J; bases unmatched to any gene: 1. For the CDR3, the DNA is TGTGCCAGCAGCTTAAAGGGGGCTAGCACAGATACGCAGTATTTT. The encoded protein is CASSLKGASTDTQYF.

The chain is built from TRBV12-5 and TRBJ1-1; a possible D gene is TRBD1 (6 bases). This CDR3 is 12 amino acids long. CDR1 LGHNT and CDR2 FRNRAP come from the germline V gene. The chain's CDR3 is CAGRTANTEAFF. The CDR3 DNA reads TGTGCGGGGAGGACAGCGAACACTGAAGCTTTCTTT.

The chain links TRBV6-5 to TRBJ1-2; D remains ambiguous. In germline, CDR1 is MNHEY, CDR2 SVGAGI. With 7 bases removed from V and 5 bases from J, the gap between germline ends came to 11 bases. The CDR3 has 12 amino acids. The CDR3 coding sequence is TGTGCCAGCACCGCGCAGATATATGGCTACACCTTC. It specifies CASTAQIYGYTF.

Ten or more counts support this clonotype. The genes are TRBV28 and TRBJ2-5; 9 bases fit TRBD2. CDR1 and CDR2 (germline): MDHEN, SYDVKM. The CDR3 spans 14 residues. V shed 3 bases and J 5 bases; nucleotides not matched to a gene: 4. The CDR3 DNA sequence: TGTGCCAGCAGTTTCAGCGGGGGGTGGGAGACCCAGTACTTC. Translated, it gives CASSFSGGWETQYF.

The rearrangement joins TRBV2 to TRBJ1-1; 7 bases map to TRBD1. With 7 bases clipped from V and 5 bases from J, the junction kept 10 bases outside the gene matches. This CDR3 contains 14 residues. Germline V lookup: CDR1 SNHLY, CDR2 FYNNEI. This chain's CDR3 is CASTREGAGTEAFF. The CDR3, as DNA: TGTGCCAGCACAAGGGAGGGGGCAGGGACTGAAGCTTTCTTT.